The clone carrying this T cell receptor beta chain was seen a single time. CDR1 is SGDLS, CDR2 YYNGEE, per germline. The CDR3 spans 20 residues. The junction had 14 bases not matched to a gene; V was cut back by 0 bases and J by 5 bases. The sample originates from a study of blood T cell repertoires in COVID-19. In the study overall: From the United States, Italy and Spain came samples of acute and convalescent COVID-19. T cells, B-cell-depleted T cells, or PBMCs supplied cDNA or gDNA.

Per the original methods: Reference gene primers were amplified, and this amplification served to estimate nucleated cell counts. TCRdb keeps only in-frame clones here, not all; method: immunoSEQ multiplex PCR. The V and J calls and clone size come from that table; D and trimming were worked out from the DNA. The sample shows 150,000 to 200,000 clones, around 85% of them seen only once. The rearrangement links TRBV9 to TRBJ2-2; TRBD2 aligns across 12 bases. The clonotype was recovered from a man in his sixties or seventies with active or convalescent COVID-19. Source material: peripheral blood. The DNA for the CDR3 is TGTGCCAGCAGCGTAGAGTCTAGCGGGGGGGCGAACCCGCGGACCGGGGAGCTGTTTTTT. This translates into CASSVESSGGANPRTGELFF.